The 6 T cell receptor beta chains given below trace back to one sample, sequenced in a study of Graves' ophthalmopathy and Graves' hyperthyroidism (dated by TCRdb to the late 2010s). The sample was run on an Illumina HiSeq 2000. For repertoire sequencing, TCR beta CDR3 regions were amplified from RNA transcripts. A first-round RT-PCR used HTBI primers with the Qiagen OneStep RT-PCR kit, followed by a second-round multiplex PCR, size selection and purification. TCRdb's own reprocessing of the public reads used fastp at Q25 and MiXCR and kept productive beta chains. Every distinct CDR3 protein forms one entry, paired with its most common genes and DNA. The sample records hundreds of thousands of distinct CDR3 sequences, about 38% of which are singletons. Of the sample, more than 2.5% is held by the ten largest clones. The source material was peripheral blood. Receptors originate from an adult man with Graves' ophthalmopathy.

This clonotype was detected many times. The junction and the germline gene differ at one end; a read error may be behind it. The chain's CDR3 is CASSLGTGYGYTF. The CDR3 bases are TGTGCCAGCAGCCTAGGGACAGGCTATGGCTACACCTTC. The chain links TRBV5-1 to TRBJ1-2; 8 positions match TRBD1. The CDR3 length is 13 residues. In germline, CDR1 is SGHRS, CDR2 YFSETQ.

This rearrangement joins TRBV20-1 to TRBJ1-5, with 11 bases that match TRBD1. The CDR3 contains 16 residues. Trimming took 3 bases from V and 3 from J; bases not matched to a gene: 7. Per germline, CDR1 DFQATT and CDR2 SNEGSKA (reference sequence). CDR3 sequence reads: CSASDRDRGINQPQHF. CDR3 DNA sequence: TGCAGTGCTAGTGACCGGGACAGGGGGATCAATCAGCCCCAGCATTTT.

This clonotype was picked up one time. The rearrangement uses TRBV25-1 and TRBJ1-2; perhaps TRBD1 as D (5 bases). The germline CDR1 and CDR2 sequences are MGHDK and SYGVNS. There are 14 residues in the CDR3. V dropped 4 bases and J dropped 8 bases, with 17 bases sitting between them. CDR3 DNA: TGTGCCAGCAGTGCTAGAGTGGGGGGAAACGGCTACACCTTC. It specifies CASSARVGGNGYTF.

The chain recombines TRBV12-3 or TRBV12-4 with TRBJ1-5; perhaps TRBD1 as D (6 bases). Deletions cut 8 bases from V and 11 bases from J, with 22 bases between. The CDR3 sequence is 14 residues long. The CDR3 nucleotides read TGTGCCAGCTCGGGAGTGGGGGGCCAAGAGACCCAGCATTTT. Encoded protein: CASSGVGGQETQHF.

This clonotype appeared many times. The J gene is TRBJ2-5, the V gene TRBV5-8; TRBD1 is a possible D gene (5 bases). The CDR3 has 16 amino acids. Germline V gives CDR1 SGHTS, CDR2 YDEGEE. Between the trimmed V and J ends, which lost 0 bases and 4 bases, there was a span of 16 bases. The CDR3 sequence is CASSLVGASLPETQYF. As DNA, the CDR3 is TGTGCCAGCAGCTTGGTTGGGGCATCCCTTCCAGAGACCCAGTACTTC.

The V gene is TRBV10-3, the J gene TRBJ2-5, with 9 bases fitting TRBD1. The trim removed 9 bases at V and 4 bases at J, leaving 3 bases unmatched. CDR1 ENHRY and CDR2 SYGVKD come from the germline V gene. The CDR3 runs 12 residues. This chain's CDR3 is CAISTGGETQYF. The DNA for the CDR3 is TGTGCCATATCGACAGGGGGAGAGACCCAGTACTTC.